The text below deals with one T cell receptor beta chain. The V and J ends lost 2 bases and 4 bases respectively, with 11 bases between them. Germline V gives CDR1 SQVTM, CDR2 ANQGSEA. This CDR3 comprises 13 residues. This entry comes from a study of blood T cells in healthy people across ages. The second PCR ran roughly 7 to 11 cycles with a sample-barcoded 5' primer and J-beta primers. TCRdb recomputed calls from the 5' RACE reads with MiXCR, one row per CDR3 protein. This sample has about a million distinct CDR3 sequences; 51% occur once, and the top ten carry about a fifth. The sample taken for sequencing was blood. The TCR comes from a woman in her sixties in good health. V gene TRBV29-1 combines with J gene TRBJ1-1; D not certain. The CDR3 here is CSVEFGRGTEAFF. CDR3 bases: TGCAGCGTTGAATTCGGGAGAGGCACTGAAGCTTTCTTT.